This T cell receptor (beta chain) came from a study of T cell responses to AZD1222 COVID-19 vaccine. In the case of this clone: Its specificity is unknown.

Sequenced by immunoSEQ multiplex PCR; TCRdb stores in-frame clones only, minus some. Among around 180,000 clones listed, over 70% were seen once. Whole-study findings and limits: Once two AZD1222 doses were given, Spike-specific TCR breadth and depth went up. Unmutated variant regions are reportedly the target of nearly half of TCRs that are spike-specific. Just 6 or 7 AZD1222 recipients were seropositive at baseline.

Germline V CDR1 and CDR2: LNHDA, SQIVND (reference sequence). CDR3 size: 16 residues. V shed 3 bases, J shed 5 bases, and the junction held 9 bases outside the gene matches. The sequencing here drew on peripheral blood, taken on day 0 of MenACWY control vaccination. The rearrangement joins TRBV19 to TRBJ2-2; 7 positions match TRBD2. The receptor comes from an adult in good health. The CDR3 sequence is CASSIRGGGGTGELFF. CDR3 bases: TGTGCCAGTAGTATCCGCGGGGGAGGCGGGACCGGGGAGCTGTTTTTT.